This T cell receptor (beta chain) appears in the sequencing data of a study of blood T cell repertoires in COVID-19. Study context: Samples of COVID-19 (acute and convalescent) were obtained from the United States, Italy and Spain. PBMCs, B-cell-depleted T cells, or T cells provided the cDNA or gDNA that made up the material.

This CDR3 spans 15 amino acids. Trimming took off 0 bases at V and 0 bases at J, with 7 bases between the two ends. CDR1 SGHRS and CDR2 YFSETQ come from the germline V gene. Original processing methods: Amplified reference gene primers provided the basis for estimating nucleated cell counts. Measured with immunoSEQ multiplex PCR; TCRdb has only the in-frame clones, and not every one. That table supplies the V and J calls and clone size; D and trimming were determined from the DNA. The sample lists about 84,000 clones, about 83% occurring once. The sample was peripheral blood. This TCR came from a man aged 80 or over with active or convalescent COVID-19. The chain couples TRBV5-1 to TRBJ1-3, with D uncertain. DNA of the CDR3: TGCGCCAGCAGCTTGGGTCAGGTCTCTGGAAACACCATATATTTT. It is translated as CASSLGQVSGNTIYF.